The 15 T cell receptor beta chains listed next were all sequenced from one sample in a study of blood T cell repertoires in COVID-19. Assay: immunoSEQ multiplex PCR; the TCRdb copy retains only in-frame clones and omits some. This sample has roughly 200,000 clones, with roughly four fifths found just once. Sequencing input: peripheral blood. Every receptor here comes from a woman in her 70s with active or convalescent COVID-19.

The CDR3 reads CASSSIAANTGELFF. CDR3 sequence (DNA): TGTGCCAGCAGCTCTATAGCCGCGAACACCGGGGAGCTGTTTTTT. V gene TRBV11-3 combines with J gene TRBJ2-2; no clear D. The CDR3 spans 15 residues. V lost 4 bases and J lost 0, with 9 bases in between. Germline V lookup: CDR1 SGHNT, CDR2 YENEEA.

This chain's CDR3 is CASSPLAGVGYNEQFF. The CDR3 coding sequence is TGTGCCAGCTCACCACTAGCGGGAGTGGGCTACAATGAGCAGTTCTTC. This sequence joins TRBV18 and TRBJ2-1; the match to TRBD2 covers 9 bases. This CDR3 is built from 16 residues. The germline V gene has CDR1 KGHSH and CDR2 LQKENI. Unmatched junction bases numbered 4, after V lost 1 base and J lost 3 bases.

The J gene is TRBJ1-4, the V gene TRBV29-1; tentatively, D is TRBD1 (5 bases). This CDR3 comprises 12 residues. V dropped 7 bases and J dropped 5 bases, with 11 bases sitting between them. From germline, CDR1 is SQVTM and CDR2 ANQGSEA. CDR3 region: CSAGRWNEKLFF. The CDR3 coding sequence is TGCAGCGCGGGACGGTGGAATGAAAAACTGTTTTTT.

This chain joins TRBV7-9 and TRBJ2-7; 15 positions agree with TRBD2. Trimming at V came to 6 bases and at J to 10 bases, leaving 22 bases not matched to a gene. The CDR3 loop spans 19 amino acids. Germline CDR1 and CDR2: SEHNR and FQNEAQ (reference sequence). CDR3 loop: CASRDPFIRFSGLAGGQYF. Written as DNA, the CDR3 is TGTGCCAGCAGAGACCCATTTATCAGGTTTTCGGGACTAGCGGGAGGACAGTACTTC.

The chain couples TRBV2 to TRBJ2-5, with D tentatively TRBD2 (6 bases). Germline V CDR1 and CDR2: SNHLY, FYNNEI. Trimming took off 3 bases at V and 0 bases at J, with 11 bases between the two ends. This CDR3 contains 15 residues. For the CDR3, the DNA is TGTGCCAGCAGTGATGGAGGGACCTACCAAGAGACCCAGTACTTC. This gives the protein CASSDGGTYQETQYF.

The J gene is TRBJ2-7, the V gene TRBV10-3, with a possible D match to TRBD1 (6 bases). CDR3 length equals 14 residues. The germline CDR1 and CDR2 sequences are ENHRY and SYGVKD. V was cut by 0 bases and J by 8 bases, with 14 bases left in between. The CDR3 DNA follows: TGTGCCATCAGTGAGTCCACCTCCAGGGGCAAGCAGTACTTC. This translates into CAISESTSRGKQYF.

The rearrangement links TRBV28 to TRBJ1-1; D is unresolved. V gave up 4 bases and J gave up 0 bases, with 6 bases separating them. The CDR3 extends over 13 amino acids. Germline loops: CDR1 MDHEN, CDR2 SYDVKM. The CDR3 sequence: CASSSILNTEAFF. In DNA form, the CDR3 reads TGTGCCAGCAGTTCCATCCTGAACACTGAAGCTTTCTTT.

Only one count was recorded for this clone. The rearrangement joins TRBV20-1 to TRBJ1-2; no reliable D call. The V end was cut by 3 bases, the J end by 2 bases, with 13 bases between. The length of the CDR3 is 14 residues. Germline V lookup: CDR1 DFQATT, CDR2 SNEGSKA (reference sequence). The CDR3 is CSASREGGNYGYTF. As DNA, the CDR3 is TGCAGTGCTAGTCGGGAGGGAGGGAACTATGGCTACACCTTC.

The rearrangement joins TRBV7-3 to TRBJ2-3; tentatively, D is TRBD2 (5 bases). V shed 3 bases and J shed 0 bases, with 10 bases lying between them. The CDR3 extends over 15 amino acids. From germline, CDR1 is SGHTA and CDR2 FQGTGA. Here the CDR3 DNA reads TGTGCCAGCAGCTTTCTAGCAGAGAGCACAGATACGCAGTATTTT. This codes for CASSFLAESTDTQYF.

The chain carries TRBV14 and TRBJ2-3; D gene ambiguous. The CDR3 extends over 12 amino acids. Germline lookup yields CDR1 SGHDN and CDR2 FVKESK. Trimming cost V 4 bases and J 11 bases, with 13 bases left between them. CDR3 bases: TGTGCCAGCAGCCTCTCAGCGACGCGGCAGTATTTT. Translated, it gives CASSLSATRQYF.

The chain has TRBV7-8 and TRBJ2-2; tentatively, D is TRBD1 (8 bases). The germline CDR1 and CDR2 sequences are SGHVS and FQNEAQ. There are 17 residues in the CDR3. V dropped 7 bases and J dropped 5 bases, with 23 bases sitting between them. DNA of the CDR3: TGTGCCAGCACCACCACAGGGGGGGTTAGAGGAACCGGGGAGCTGTTTTTT. Its translation: CASTTTGGVRGTGELFF. The variable domain in full, completed from reference TRBV7-8 and TRBJ2-2, reads GAGVSQSPRYKVAKRGQDVALRCDPISGHVSLFWYQQALGQGPEFLTYFQNEAQLDKSGLPSDRFFAERPEGSVSTLKIQRTQQEDSAVYLCASTTTGGVRGTGELFFGEGSRLTVL.

The chain is built from TRBV11-1 and TRBJ2-2, with D perhaps matching TRBD1 (6 bases). CDR3 length: 14 residues. Germline CDR1 SGHAT, CDR2 FQDESV (reference sequence). Trimming removed 0 bases at V and 5 bases at J, with 7 bases between. The CDR3 here is CASSLARGTGELFF. CDR3 DNA sequence: TGTGCCAGCAGCTTAGCCAGGGGAACCGGGGAGCTGTTTTTT.

The chain has TRBV27 and TRBJ2-2; TRBD2 might be the D (5 bases). CDR1 is MNHEY, CDR2 SMNVEV, per germline (reference sequence). The CDR3 runs 17 residues. Trimming stripped 6 bases from V and 3 bases from J, with 20 bases between. The CDR3 loop is CASRRELGKTDTGELFF. As DNA, the CDR3 is TGTGCCAGCAGACGGGAACTAGGGAAAACAGACACCGGGGAGCTGTTTTTT.

The chain links TRBV7-3 to TRBJ2-3; 8 nucleotides line up with TRBD1. Per germline, CDR1 SGHTA and CDR2 FQGTGA. V was pared by 5 bases and J by 0 bases, with 4 bases of the junction left unmatched. The CDR3 spans 15 residues. CDR3 bases: TGTGCCAGCAGCCCCGGGACAGGTAGCACAGATACGCAGTATTTT. Its translation: CASSPGTGSTDTQYF. Using reference TRBV7-3 and TRBJ2-3 for the parts outside the CDR3, the full variable domain is GAGVSQTPSNKVTEKGKYVELRCDPISGHTALYWYRQSLGQGPEFLIYFQGTGAADDSGLPNDRFFAVRPEGSVSTLKIQRTERGDSAVYLCASSPGTGSTDTQYFGPGTRLTVL.

The chain combines TRBV7-2 with TRBJ2-1; 11 positions match TRBD2. This CDR3 spans 16 amino acids. The germline CDR1 and CDR2 sequences are SGHTA and FQGNSA. V shed 2 bases and J 9 bases; nucleotides not matched to a gene: 9. The CDR3 reads CASSLRLAGGFGEQFF. The DNA for the CDR3 is TGTGCCAGCAGCTTAAGGCTAGCGGGAGGATTTGGTGAGCAGTTCTTC.